A single sample is the source of the 26 T cell receptor beta chains below, sequenced in a study of Graves' ophthalmopathy and Graves' hyperthyroidism. RNA transcripts served as template for amplifying TCR beta CDR3 sequences. HTBI primers were used in a first-round RT-PCR, which preceded a second-round multiplex PCR. TCRdb processed the multiplex PCR reads anew with MiXCR; each CDR3 protein has one entry. The sample has over a million distinct CDR3 sequences; about 40% are singletons. Sequencing was carried out using peripheral blood or thyroid tissue (not recorded which). Receptor source: an adult man with Graves' hyperthyroidism.

On this clonotype: This clone may be a read error of a much larger clone one base away. This chain connects TRBV9 to TRBJ1-1, with TRBD1 matching 8 bases. Germline-derived CDR1 and CDR2 are SGDLS and YYNGEE. The CDR3 consists of 15 residues. The CDR3 sequence is CASSAGDRSNTEASF. CDR3 nucleotides: TGTGCCAGCAGCGCGGGGGACAGGTCGAACACTGAAGCTTCCTTT.

This clonotype has just a few counts. The chain uses TRBV14 and TRBJ2-2, with 12 bases lining up with TRBD2. The CDR3 has 16 residues. V trimming: 4 bases; J trimming: 5 bases; junction bases outside the gene matches: 5. The V gene's germline CDR1 is SGHDN and CDR2 FVKESK. CDR3 coding DNA: TGTGCCAGCAGCCGACTAGCGGGAGCCAGAACCGGGGAGCTGTTTTTT. Translation: CASSRLAGARTGELFF.

This sequence joins TRBV4-1 and TRBJ2-7; D not certain. Trimming cost V 3 bases and J 0 bases, with 9 bases left between them. Per germline, CDR1 MGHRA and CDR2 YSYEKL. The CDR3 extends over 14 amino acids. The DNA of the CDR3 is TGCGCCAGCAGCCAGGAACCGATCTCCTACGAGCAGTACTTC. This gives the protein CASSQEPISYEQYF.

In this sample, this clonotype turned up a few times. The chain carries TRBV27 and TRBJ1-1, with D unclear. The CDR3 runs to 14 residues. The germline V and J ends were trimmed by 5 bases and 5 bases, with 15 bases remaining between them. Germline V gene lookup returns CDR1 MNHEY and CDR2 SMNVEV (reference sequence). DNA of the CDR3: TGTGCCAGCAGTCCCAGAACTTCGAGGACTGAAGCTTTCTTT. This codes for CASSPRTSRTEAFF.

The rearrangement links TRBV20-1 to TRBJ1-2; D is undetermined. V was shortened by 4 bases and J by 3 bases, with 12 bases between the two germline ends. CDR1 and CDR2 from the germline V gene are DFQATT and SNEGSKA (reference sequence). This CDR3 spans 13 amino acids. As DNA, the CDR3 is TGCAGTGCTATTCCGACGGGGTACTATGGCTACACCTTC. It translates to CSAIPTGYYGYTF.

V usage is TRBV30 and J usage is TRBJ2-5; TRBD2 matches 11 bases. This CDR3 has 14 residues. Germline V lookup: CDR1 GTSNPN, CDR2 SVGIG (reference sequence). V shed 2 bases and J 5 bases; nucleotides not matched to a gene: 4. The CDR3, as DNA: TGTGCCTGGAGTACGGGACTAGCGGAGGAGACCCAGTACTTC. It yields the protein CAWSTGLAEETQYF.

To note about this clonotype: This may be a read error: a much more frequent sequence differs by one nucleotide. V gene TRBV20-1 combines with J gene TRBJ2-6, with TRBD1 identical over 12 bases. CDR3 length equals 17 residues. In germline, CDR1 is DFQATT, CDR2 SNEGSKA (reference sequence). This CDR3 reads CSVQGTGGNSGANALTF. The CDR3 region has the DNA TGCAGTGTCCAAGGGACAGGGGGCAACTCTGGGGCCAACGCCCTGACTTTC.

The chain has TRBV14 and TRBJ2-2; D is undetermined. This CDR3 spans 13 amino acids. Germline loops: CDR1 SGHDN, CDR2 FVKESK. V gave up 0 bases and J gave up 8 bases, with 7 bases separating them. The CDR3 coding sequence is TGTGCCAGCAGCCAAGAACCCATGGGGGAGCTGTTTTTT. Amino acids: CASSQEPMGELFF. The entire variable domain, with the rest obtained from reference TRBV14 and TRBJ2-2, is as follows: EAGVTQFPSHSVIEKGQTVTLRCDPISGHDNLYWYRRVMGKEIKFLLHFVKESKQDESGMPNNRFLAERTGGTYSTLKVQPAELEDSGVYFCASSQEPMGELFFGEGSRLTVL.

In its sample, this clonotype was seen many times. The chain carries TRBV9 and TRBJ1-6, with D unresolved. Germline V gene sequence: CDR1 SGDLS, CDR2 YYNGEE. Trimming cost V 3 bases and J 9 bases, with 10 bases left between them. The CDR3 spans 13 residues. The CDR3 protein is CASSAGFGSPLHF. The CDR3 DNA sequence: TGTGCCAGCAGCGCCGGGTTTGGTTCACCCCTCCACTTT. The full variable domain, its missing parts supplied by reference TRBV9 and TRBJ1-6, is DSGVTQTPKHLITATGQRVTLRCSPRSGDLSVYWYQQSLDQGLQFLIQYYNGEERAKGNILERFSAQQFPDLHSELNLSSLELGDSALYFCASSAGFGSPLHFGNGTRLTVT.

To note about this clonotype: A much larger clone sits a single nucleotide away, making a read error possible. The rearrangement links TRBV14 to TRBJ2-2, with D perhaps given as TRBD1 or TRBD2 (6 bases each). Germline CDR1 and CDR2: SGHDN and FVKESK. The CDR3 has 15 residues. The V and J ends lost 0 bases and 11 bases respectively, with 16 bases between them. The CDR3 region is CASSQDVSGADELFF. CDR3 nucleotide sequence: TGTGCCAGCAGCCAAGACGTTTCGGGGGCTGACGAGCTGTTTTTT.

This clonotype was detected a few times. As DNA, the CDR3 is TGTGCCAGCAGTTACCAGTCCGAGACCCAGTACTTC. This encodes CASSYQSETQYF. The V call is TRBV6-5, the J call TRBJ2-5; D is uncertain. This CDR3 comprises 12 residues. Looked up from germline, CDR1 is MNHEY and CDR2 is SVGAGI. Trimming pared 2 bases from V and 5 bases from J, leaving 6 bases between.

This clonotype was counted at least ten times. J is TRBJ2-5 and V is TRBV2, with 9 bases aligning to TRBD2. Trimming cost V 4 bases and J 6 bases; bases outside gene matches: 9. Looked up from germline, CDR1 is SNHLY and CDR2 is FYNNEI. This CDR3 contains 15 residues. In nucleotides, the CDR3 is TGTGCCAGCAGTGGTAGCGGGGGACCCGAGAAGACCCAGTACTTC. This sequence encodes CASSGSGGPEKTQYF.

Points on this clonotype: One junction end disagrees with the germline gene, perhaps due to a read error. The chain joins TRBV7-9 to TRBJ2-7; TRBD2 matches at 7 bases. Germline CDR1 is SEHNR and CDR2 is FQNEAQ (reference sequence). This CDR3 has 18 residues. DNA for the CDR3: TGCGCCAGCAGCTTGTACTCGGGAGGACAACCCCTTCGGGACGAGCAGTACTTC. As protein: CASSLYSGGQPLRDEQYF.

The chain recombines TRBV19 with TRBJ2-7; TRBD2 agrees at 10 bases. The CDR3 runs to 15 residues. From germline, CDR1 is LNHDA and CDR2 SQIVND (reference sequence). J lost 1 base, V lost 6 bases, and 6 bases had no gene match. The CDR3 reads CASSKLAGRSYEQYF. Here the CDR3 DNA reads TGTGCCAGTAGCAAACTAGCGGGAAGGTCCTACGAGCAGTACTTC.

The V gene is TRBV10-3, the J gene TRBJ2-7; TRBD1 is a possible D gene (5 bases). The germline V and J ends were trimmed by 6 bases and 5 bases, with 17 bases remaining between them. Per the germline V gene, CDR1 is ENHRY and CDR2 is SYGVKD. The CDR3 is 14 residues long. The CDR3 sequence: CAISLVAQGHEQYF. CDR3 DNA sequence: TGTGCCATCAGCTTAGTGGCTCAGGGCCACGAGCAGTACTTC.

This rearrangement joins TRBV28 to TRBJ2-5, with 8 bases that match TRBD1. CDR1 is MDHEN and CDR2 is SYDVKM in the germline V gene. There are 15 residues in the CDR3. The J segment lost 5 bases and the V segment lost 3 bases, leaving 8 bases of the junction unmatched. The CDR3 sequence: CASSFRTGSSETQYF. The CDR3 bases are TGTGCCAGCAGTTTTAGGACAGGGTCTTCTGAGACCCAGTACTTC.

The chain carries TRBV11-1 and TRBJ1-1; D unclear. The CDR3 extends over 14 amino acids. V was clipped by 7 bases and J by 1 base, with 13 bases between them. The germline CDR1 and CDR2 sequences are SGHAT and FQDESV (reference sequence). DNA for the CDR3: TGTGCCAGCACCAGCAGGTCCGGGAACACTGAAGCTTTCTTT. This codes for CASTSRSGNTEAFF.

This clonotype was found many times. The chain couples TRBV20-1 to TRBJ1-4; possibly TRBD1 for D (5 bases). This CDR3 region has 13 residues. Trimming stripped 6 bases from V and 4 bases from J, with 12 bases between. CDR1 and CDR2 (germline): DFQATT, SNEGSKA (reference sequence). CDR3 region: CSAQGAGNEKLFF. CDR3 bases: TGCAGTGCCCAGGGTGCGGGTAATGAAAAACTGTTTTTT.

This clonotype came up many times. The chain carries TRBV5-6 and TRBJ2-5, with D perhaps TRBD2 (5 bases). V lost 4 bases and J 2 bases, leaving 12 bases between the germline ends. This CDR3 is 14 amino acids long. Germline lookup yields CDR1 SGHDT and CDR2 YYEEEE. The CDR3 nucleotides read TGTGCCAGCAGCCTCAACCGGGGACAAGAGACCCAGTACTTC. It translates to CASSLNRGQETQYF.

V is TRBV28 and J is TRBJ2-7; no clear D. Germline CDR1 reads MDHEN; CDR2 reads SYDVKM. CDR3 length: 15 amino acids. Trimming stripped 2 bases from V and 5 bases from J, with 16 bases between. CDR3 in amino acids: CASSLRERASHEQYF. The CDR3 coding sequence is TGTGCCAGCAGTTTAAGGGAACGTGCTTCACACGAGCAGTACTTC.

The V and J genes are TRBV18 and TRBJ2-5; D remains unclear. The CDR3 length is 16 residues. V was cut by 3 bases and J by 3 bases, with 17 bases left in between. CDR1 and CDR2 from the germline V gene are KGHSH and LQKENI. The CDR3 bases are TGTGCCAGCTCACCGCGAAGAGCTCAAGCCAAAGAGACCCAGTACTTC. Protein sequence: CASSPRRAQAKETQYF.

The chain employs TRBV7-8 and TRBJ1-2; perhaps TRBD1 as D (6 bases). CDR3 size: 13 residues. Germline lookup yields CDR1 SGHVS and CDR2 FQNEAQ. V lost 6 bases, J lost 6 bases, and 14 bases lay in between. This CDR3 reads CASRPGTLHGYTF. The CDR3 DNA sequence: TGTGCCAGCAGGCCCGGGACACTTCATGGCTACACCTTC. Using reference TRBV7-8 and TRBJ1-2 for the parts outside the CDR3, the full variable domain is GAGVSQSPRYKVAKRGQDVALRCDPISGHVSLFWYQQALGQGPEFLTYFQNEAQLDKSGLPSDRFFAERPEGSVSTLKIQRTQQEDSAVYLCASRPGTLHGYTFGSGTRLTVV.

The chain employs TRBV6-2 or TRBV6-3 and TRBJ1-1; D call uncertain. The CDR3 totals 15 residues. CDR1 is MNHEY, CDR2 SVGEGT, per germline. Trimming stripped 6 bases from V and 3 bases from J, with 17 bases between. CDR3: CASREPLGEDTEAFF. The CDR3, as DNA: TGTGCCAGCAGGGAACCATTGGGAGAAGACACTGAAGCTTTCTTT.

A few counts support this clonotype. The chain recombines TRBV12-3 or TRBV12-4 with TRBJ1-1; the match to TRBD1 covers 8 bases. After removal of 7 bases from V and 5 bases from J, the junction contained 9 bases not matched to a gene. This CDR3 region has 14 residues. The CDR3 DNA sequence: TGTGCCAGCAATAAAGCAGGGGGCCGAACTGAAGCTTTCTTT. This translates into CASNKAGGRTEAFF.

The J gene is TRBJ2-7, the V gene TRBV7-2; TRBD2 matches 10 bases. This CDR3 comprises 18 residues. Trimming cost V 5 bases and J 0 bases; bases outside gene matches: 13. CDR1 is SGHTA and CDR2 is FQGNSA in the germline V gene. CDR3 bases: TGTGCCAGCAGCGGAGGACTAGCGGCGCTTCCCTCCTCCTACGAGCAGTACTTC. Its translation: CASSGGLAALPSSYEQYF.

This clonotype showed up just a few times. CDR3 in amino acids: CASRRQARGAYQETQYF. CDR3 coding DNA: TGTGCCAGCAGGCGGCAGGCCCGAGGGGCATACCAAGAGACCCAGTACTTC. The chain employs TRBV5-6 and TRBJ2-5; D possibly uses TRBD1 or TRBD2 (5 bases each). Germline V gene sequence: CDR1 SGHDT, CDR2 YYEEEE. The CDR3 totals 17 residues. V was clipped by 5 bases and J by 0 bases, with 20 bases between them.